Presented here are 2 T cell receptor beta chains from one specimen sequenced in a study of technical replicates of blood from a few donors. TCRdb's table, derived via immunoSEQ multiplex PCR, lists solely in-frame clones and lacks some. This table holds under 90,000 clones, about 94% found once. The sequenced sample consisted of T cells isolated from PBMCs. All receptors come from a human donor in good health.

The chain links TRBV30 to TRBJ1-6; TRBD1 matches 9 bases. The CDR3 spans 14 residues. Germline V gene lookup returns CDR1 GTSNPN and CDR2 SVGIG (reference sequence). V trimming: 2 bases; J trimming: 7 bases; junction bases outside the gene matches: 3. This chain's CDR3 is CAWSTGTGNSPLHF. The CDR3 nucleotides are TGTGCCTGGAGTACCGGGACAGGGAATTCACCCCTCCACTTT.

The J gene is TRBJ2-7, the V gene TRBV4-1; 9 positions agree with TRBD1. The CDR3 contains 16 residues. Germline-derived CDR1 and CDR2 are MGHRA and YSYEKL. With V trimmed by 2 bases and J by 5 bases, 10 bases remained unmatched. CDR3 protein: CASSQSTGGLRHEQYF. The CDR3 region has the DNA TGCGCCAGCAGCCAATCCACAGGGGGCCTCCGCCACGAGCAGTACTTC.